What follows are 3 T cell receptor beta chains derived from one specimen sequenced in a study of radiation and T cells in renal cell carcinoma. Measured with immunoSEQ multiplex PCR; TCRdb has only the in-frame clones, and not every one. This sample has 130,000 to 150,000 clones, with 86% found just once. Documented time point: blood 4 weeks post-SBRT, at nephrectomy. Treatment noted: 15 Gy SBRT to primary tumor, nephrectomy 4 weeks later. The sequenced sample was blood, obtained from a patient whose treatment included radiotherapy and nephrectomy. The receptors come from a woman in her fifties or sixties with renal cell carcinoma.

CDR3 amino acids: CASSLIQGDNQPQHF. The CDR3 region has the DNA TGTGCCAGCAGCCTTATCCAAGGGGACAATCAGCCCCAGCATTTT. V usage is TRBV27 and J usage is TRBJ1-5, with a weak D call TRBD1 (5 bases). V lost 6 bases to trimming and J lost 3 bases, with 15 bases between them. Germline CDR1 MNHEY, CDR2 SMNVEV (reference sequence). This CDR3 is built from 15 residues.

This sequence joins TRBV28 and TRBJ1-2, with 10 positions matching TRBD1. The ends lost 5 bases at V and 4 bases at J; junction bases unmatched: 7. This CDR3 is built from 15 residues. Germline lookup yields CDR1 MDHEN and CDR2 SYDVKM. CDR3 nucleotides: TGTGCCAGCAGTATTGGGGACAGGGGTGCCTATGGCTACACCTTC. Translation gives CASSIGDRGAYGYTF.

The chain recombines TRBV5-1 with TRBJ1-1; a possible D gene is TRBD1 (6 bases). Germline-derived CDR1 and CDR2 are SGHRS and YFSETQ. This CDR3 is 13 amino acids long. Between the trimmed V and J ends, which lost 0 bases and 6 bases, there was a span of 9 bases. The CDR3 loop is CASSLAGAPEAFF. DNA for the CDR3: TGCGCCAGCAGCTTGGCAGGGGCCCCTGAAGCTTTCTTT.